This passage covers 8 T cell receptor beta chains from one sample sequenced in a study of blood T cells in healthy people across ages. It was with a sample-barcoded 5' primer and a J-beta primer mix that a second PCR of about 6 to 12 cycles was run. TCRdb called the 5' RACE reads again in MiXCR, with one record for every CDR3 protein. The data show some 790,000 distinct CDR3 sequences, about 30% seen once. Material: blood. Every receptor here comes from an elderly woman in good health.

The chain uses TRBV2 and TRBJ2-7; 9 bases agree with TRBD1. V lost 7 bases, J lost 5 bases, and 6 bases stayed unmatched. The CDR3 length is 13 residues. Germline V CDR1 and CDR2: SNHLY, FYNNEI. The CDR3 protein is CASTGQGTHEQYF. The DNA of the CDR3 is TGTGCCAGCACGGGACAGGGAACCCACGAGCAGTACTTC.

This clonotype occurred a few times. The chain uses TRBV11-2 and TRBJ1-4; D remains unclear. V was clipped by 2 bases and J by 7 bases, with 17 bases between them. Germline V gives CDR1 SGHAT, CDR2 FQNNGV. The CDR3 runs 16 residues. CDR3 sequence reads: CASSLSGRGLGEKLFF. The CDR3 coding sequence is TGTGCCAGCAGCTTATCAGGCCGCGGGTTGGGTGAAAAACTGTTTTTT.

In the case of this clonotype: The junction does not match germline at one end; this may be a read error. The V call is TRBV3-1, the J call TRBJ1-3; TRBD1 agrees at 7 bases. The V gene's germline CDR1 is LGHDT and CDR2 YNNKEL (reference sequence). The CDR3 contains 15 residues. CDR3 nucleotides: TGTGTCAGCAGCCCCGGGACAGTCTCTGGAAACACCATATATTTT. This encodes CVSSPGTVSGNTIYF.

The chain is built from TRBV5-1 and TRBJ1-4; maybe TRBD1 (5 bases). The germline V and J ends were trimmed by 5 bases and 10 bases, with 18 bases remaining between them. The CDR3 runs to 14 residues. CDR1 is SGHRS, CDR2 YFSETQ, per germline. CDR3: CASSFGTGEAKLFF. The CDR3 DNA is TGCGCCAGCAGTTTTGGAACAGGAGAAGCAAAACTGTTTTTT.

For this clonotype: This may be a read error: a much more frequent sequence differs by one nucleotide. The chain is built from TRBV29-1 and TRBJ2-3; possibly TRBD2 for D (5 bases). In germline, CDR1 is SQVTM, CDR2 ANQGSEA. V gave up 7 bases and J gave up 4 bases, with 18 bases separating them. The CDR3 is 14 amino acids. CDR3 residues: CSGLRAPGSDTQYF. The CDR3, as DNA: TGCAGCGGCTTACGGGCCCCGGGATCAGATACGCAGTATTTT.

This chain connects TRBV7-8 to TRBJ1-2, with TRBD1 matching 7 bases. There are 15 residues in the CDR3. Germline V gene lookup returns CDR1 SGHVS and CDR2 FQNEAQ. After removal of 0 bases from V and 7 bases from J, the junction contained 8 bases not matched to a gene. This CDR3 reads CASSLALDRVRGYTF. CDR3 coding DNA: TGTGCCAGCAGCTTAGCCCTAGACAGGGTTCGTGGCTACACCTTC.

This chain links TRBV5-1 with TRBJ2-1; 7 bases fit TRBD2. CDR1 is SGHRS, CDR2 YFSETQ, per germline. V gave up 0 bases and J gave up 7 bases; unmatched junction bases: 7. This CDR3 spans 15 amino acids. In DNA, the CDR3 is TGCGCCAGCAGCTTGGCAGCGGGGATGGTAAATGAGCAGTTCTTC. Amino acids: CASSLAAGMVNEQFF.

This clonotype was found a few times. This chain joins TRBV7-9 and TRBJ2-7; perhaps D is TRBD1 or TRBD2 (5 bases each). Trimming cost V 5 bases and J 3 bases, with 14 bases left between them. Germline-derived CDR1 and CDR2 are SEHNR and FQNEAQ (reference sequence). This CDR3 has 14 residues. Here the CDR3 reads CASSPEGKFYEQYF. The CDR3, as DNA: TGTGCCAGCAGCCCTGAGGGGAAATTCTACGAGCAGTACTTC.